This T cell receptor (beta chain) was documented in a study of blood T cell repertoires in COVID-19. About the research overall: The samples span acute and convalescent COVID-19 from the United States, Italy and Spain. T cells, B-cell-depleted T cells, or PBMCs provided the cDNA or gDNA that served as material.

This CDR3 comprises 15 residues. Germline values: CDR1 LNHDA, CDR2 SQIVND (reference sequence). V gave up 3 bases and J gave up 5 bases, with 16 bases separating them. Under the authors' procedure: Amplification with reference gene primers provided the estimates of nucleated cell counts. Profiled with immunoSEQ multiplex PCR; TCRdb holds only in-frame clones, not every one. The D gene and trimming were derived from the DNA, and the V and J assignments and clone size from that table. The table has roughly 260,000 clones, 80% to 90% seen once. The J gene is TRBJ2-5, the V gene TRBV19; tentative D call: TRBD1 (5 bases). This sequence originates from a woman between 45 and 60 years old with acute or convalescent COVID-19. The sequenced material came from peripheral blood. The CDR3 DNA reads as TGTGCCAGTAGTATGGGATCTAGGGGTTTGGAGACCCAGTACTTC. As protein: CASSMGSRGLETQYF. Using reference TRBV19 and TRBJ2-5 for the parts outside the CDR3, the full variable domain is DGGITQSPKYLFRKEGQNVTLSCEQNLNHDAMYWYRQDPGQGLRLIYYSQIVNDFQKGDIAEGYSVSREKKESFPLTVTSAQKNPTAFYLCASSMGSRGLETQYFGPGTRLLVL.